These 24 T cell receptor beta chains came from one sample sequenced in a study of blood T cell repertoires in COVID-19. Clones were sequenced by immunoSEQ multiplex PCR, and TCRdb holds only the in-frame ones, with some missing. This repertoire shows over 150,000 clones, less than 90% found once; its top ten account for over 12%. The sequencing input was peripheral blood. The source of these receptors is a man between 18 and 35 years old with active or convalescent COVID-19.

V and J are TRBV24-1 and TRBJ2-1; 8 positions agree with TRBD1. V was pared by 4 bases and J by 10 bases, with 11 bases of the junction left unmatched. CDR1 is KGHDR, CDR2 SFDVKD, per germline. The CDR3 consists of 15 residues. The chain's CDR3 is CATSEAGQGAQEQFF. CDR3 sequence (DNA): TGTGCCACCAGTGAAGCCGGCCAGGGGGCTCAAGAGCAGTTCTTC.

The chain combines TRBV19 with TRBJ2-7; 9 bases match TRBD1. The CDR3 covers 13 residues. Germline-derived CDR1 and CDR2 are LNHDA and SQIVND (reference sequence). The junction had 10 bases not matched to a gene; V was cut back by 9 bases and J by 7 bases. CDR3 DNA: TGTGCCAGGGGGACAGGGCCGGTGAGGGAGCAGTACTTC. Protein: CARGTGPVREQYF.

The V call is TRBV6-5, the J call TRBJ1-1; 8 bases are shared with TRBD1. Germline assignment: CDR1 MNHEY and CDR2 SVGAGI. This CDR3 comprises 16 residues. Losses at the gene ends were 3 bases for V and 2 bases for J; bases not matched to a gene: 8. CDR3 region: CASSYLLSGGNTEAFF. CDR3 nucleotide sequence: TGTGCCAGCAGTTATCTCCTCTCAGGGGGCAACACTGAAGCTTTCTTT.

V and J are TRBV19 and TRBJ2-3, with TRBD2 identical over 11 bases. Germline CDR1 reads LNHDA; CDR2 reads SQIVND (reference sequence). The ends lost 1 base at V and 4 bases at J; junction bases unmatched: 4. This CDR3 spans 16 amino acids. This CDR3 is CASSIGLAGRSDTQYF. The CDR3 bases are TGTGCCAGTAGTATAGGACTAGCGGGAAGATCAGATACGCAGTATTTT.

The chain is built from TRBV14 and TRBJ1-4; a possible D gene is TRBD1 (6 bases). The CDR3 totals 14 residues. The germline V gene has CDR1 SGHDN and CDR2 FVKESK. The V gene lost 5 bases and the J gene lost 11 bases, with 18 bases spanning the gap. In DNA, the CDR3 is TGTGCCAGCAGCGGGGGCCTCCTTGGGTGGAAACTGTTTTTT. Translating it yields CASSGGLLGWKLFF.

Here the CDR3 reads CASRRQGYEQYF. CDR3 coding DNA: TGTGCCAGCAGAAGACAGGGCTACGAGCAGTACTTC. The chain joins TRBV7-9 to TRBJ2-7, with 7 bases identical to TRBD1. The CDR3 spans 12 residues. Germline CDR1 reads SEHNR; CDR2 reads FQNEAQ (reference sequence). The V gene end was trimmed by 6 bases and the J gene end by 3 bases; junction bases not matched to a gene: 2.

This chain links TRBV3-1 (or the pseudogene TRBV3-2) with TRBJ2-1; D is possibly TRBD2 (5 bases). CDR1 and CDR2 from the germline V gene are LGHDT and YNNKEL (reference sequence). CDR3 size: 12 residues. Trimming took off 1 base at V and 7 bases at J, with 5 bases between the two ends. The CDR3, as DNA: TGTGCCAGCAGCCAAGGAGGGAATGAGCAGTTCTTC. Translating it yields CASSQGGNEQFF.

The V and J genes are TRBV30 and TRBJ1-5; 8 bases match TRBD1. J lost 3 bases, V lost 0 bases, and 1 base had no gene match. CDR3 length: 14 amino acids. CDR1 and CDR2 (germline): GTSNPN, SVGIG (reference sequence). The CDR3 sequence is CAWSVGQVNQPQHF. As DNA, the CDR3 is TGTGCCTGGAGTGTGGGACAGGTCAATCAGCCCCAGCATTTT.

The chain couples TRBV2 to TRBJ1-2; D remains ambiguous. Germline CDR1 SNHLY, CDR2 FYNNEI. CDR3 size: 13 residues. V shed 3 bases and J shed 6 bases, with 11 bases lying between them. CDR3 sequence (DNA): TGTGCCAGCAGTGATTTGACTGGAGATGGCTACACCTTC. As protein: CASSDLTGDGYTF.

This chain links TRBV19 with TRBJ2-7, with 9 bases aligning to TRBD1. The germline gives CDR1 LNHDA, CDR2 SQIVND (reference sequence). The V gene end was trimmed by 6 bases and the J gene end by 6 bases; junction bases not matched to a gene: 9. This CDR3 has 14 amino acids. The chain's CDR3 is CASRPGTGSFEQYF. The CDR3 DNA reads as TGTGCCAGTAGACCCGGGACAGGGTCTTTCGAGCAGTACTTC. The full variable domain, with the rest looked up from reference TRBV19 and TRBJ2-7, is DGGITQSPKYLFRKEGQNVTLSCEQNLNHDAMYWYRQDPGQGLRLIYYSQIVNDFQKGDIAEGYSVSREKKESFPLTVTSAQKNPTAFYLCASRPGTGSFEQYFGPGTRLTVT.

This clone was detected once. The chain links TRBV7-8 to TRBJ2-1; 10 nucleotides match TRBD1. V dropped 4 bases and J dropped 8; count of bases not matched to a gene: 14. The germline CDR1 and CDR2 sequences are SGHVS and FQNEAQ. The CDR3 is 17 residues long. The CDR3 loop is CASSSPRDRGLEDEQFF. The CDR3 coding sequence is TGTGCCAGCAGCTCACCAAGGGACAGGGGCCTAGAGGATGAGCAGTTCTTC.

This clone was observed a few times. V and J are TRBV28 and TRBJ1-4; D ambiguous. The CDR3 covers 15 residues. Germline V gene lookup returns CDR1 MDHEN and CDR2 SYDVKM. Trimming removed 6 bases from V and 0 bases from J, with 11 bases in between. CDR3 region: CASSLTSATNEKLFF. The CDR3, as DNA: TGTGCCAGCAGCCTCACAAGCGCAACTAATGAAAAACTGTTTTTT. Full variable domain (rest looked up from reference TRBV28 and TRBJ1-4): DVKVTQSSRYLVKRTGEKVFLECVQDMDHENMFWYRQDPGLGLRLIYFSYDVKMKEKGDIPEGYSVSREKKERFSLILESASTNQTSMYLCASSLTSATNEKLFFGSGTQLSVL.

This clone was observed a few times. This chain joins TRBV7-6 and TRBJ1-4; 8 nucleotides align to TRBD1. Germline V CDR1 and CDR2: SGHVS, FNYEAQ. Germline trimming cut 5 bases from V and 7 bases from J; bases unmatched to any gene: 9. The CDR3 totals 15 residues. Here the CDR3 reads CASSPRTGLGEKLFF. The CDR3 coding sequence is TGTGCCAGCAGCCCGAGGACAGGGTTGGGTGAAAAACTGTTTTTT. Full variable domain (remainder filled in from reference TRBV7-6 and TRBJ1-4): GAGVSQSPRYKVTKRGQDVALRCDPISGHVSLYWYRQALGQGPEFLTYFNYEAQQDKSGLPNDRFSAERPEGSISTLTIQRTEQRDSAMYRCASSPRTGLGEKLFFGSGTQLSVL.

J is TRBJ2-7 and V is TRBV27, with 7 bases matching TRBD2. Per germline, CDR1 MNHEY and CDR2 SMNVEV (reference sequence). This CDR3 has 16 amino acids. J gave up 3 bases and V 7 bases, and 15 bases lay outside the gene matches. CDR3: CASNSLSRGRSYEQYF. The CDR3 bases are TGTGCCAGCAATTCCTTAAGCCGCGGGAGAAGCTACGAGCAGTACTTC.

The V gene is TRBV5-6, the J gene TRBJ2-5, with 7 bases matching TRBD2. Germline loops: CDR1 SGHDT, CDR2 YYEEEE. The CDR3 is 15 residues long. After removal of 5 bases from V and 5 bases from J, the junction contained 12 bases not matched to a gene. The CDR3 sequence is CASRILLREGETQYF. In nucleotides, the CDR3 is TGTGCCAGCAGGATATTGCTAAGGGAGGGGGAGACCCAGTACTTC.

Written as DNA, the CDR3 is TGTGCCAGCAGCCCCGGGACAGGGGGCACCGGGGAGCTGTTTTTT. This sequence encodes CASSPGTGGTGELFF. V usage is TRBV7-3 and J usage is TRBJ2-2, with TRBD1 identical over 11 bases. V lost 5 bases and J lost 4; bases outside the gene matches: 3. The CDR3 runs to 15 residues. Germline V gene lookup returns CDR1 SGHTA and CDR2 FQGTGA.

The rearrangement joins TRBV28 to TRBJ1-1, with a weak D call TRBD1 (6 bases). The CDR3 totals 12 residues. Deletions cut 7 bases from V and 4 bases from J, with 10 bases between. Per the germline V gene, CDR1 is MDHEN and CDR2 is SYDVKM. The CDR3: CASNTGSTEAFF. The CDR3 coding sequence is TGTGCCAGCAATACAGGGTCCACTGAAGCTTTCTTT.

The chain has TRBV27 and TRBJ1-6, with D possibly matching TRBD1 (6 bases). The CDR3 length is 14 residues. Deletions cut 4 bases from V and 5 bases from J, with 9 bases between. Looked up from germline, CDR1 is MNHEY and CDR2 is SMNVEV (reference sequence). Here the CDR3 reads CASSWAGDNSPLHF. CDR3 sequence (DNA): TGTGCCAGCAGTTGGGCAGGGGATAATTCACCCCTCCACTTT.

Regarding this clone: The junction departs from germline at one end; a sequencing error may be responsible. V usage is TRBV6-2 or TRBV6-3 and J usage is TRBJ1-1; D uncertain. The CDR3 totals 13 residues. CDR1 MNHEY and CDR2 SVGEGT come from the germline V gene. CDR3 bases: TGTGCCAGCAGTTATGTGGAGAACACTAAAGCTTTCTTT. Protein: CASSYVENTKAFF.

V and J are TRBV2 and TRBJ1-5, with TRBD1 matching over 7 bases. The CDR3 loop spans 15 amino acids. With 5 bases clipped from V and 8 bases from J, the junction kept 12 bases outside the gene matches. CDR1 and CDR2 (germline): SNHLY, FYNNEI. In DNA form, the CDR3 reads TGTGCCAGCAGTTTTGACAGGGTGGGTGGGAAGCCCCAGCATTTT. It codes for CASSFDRVGGKPQHF.

The CDR3 DNA follows: TGTGCCAGCAGCTTCGAGACAGGGGGAGATTCACCCCTCCACTTT. Encoded protein: CASSFETGGDSPLHF. The rearrangement uses TRBV5-8 and TRBJ1-6; 9 bases map to TRBD1. This CDR3 spans 15 amino acids. Trimming at V came to 2 bases and at J to 8 bases, leaving 5 bases not matched to a gene. Germline CDR1 SGHTS, CDR2 YDEGEE.

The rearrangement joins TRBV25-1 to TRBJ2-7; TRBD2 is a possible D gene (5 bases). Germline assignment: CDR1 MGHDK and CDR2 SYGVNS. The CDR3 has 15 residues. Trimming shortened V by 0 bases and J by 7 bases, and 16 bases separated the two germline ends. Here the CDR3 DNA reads TGTGCCAGCAGTGAATATTTCCCAGTCGAGGGAGAGCAGTACTTC. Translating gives CASSEYFPVEGEQYF.

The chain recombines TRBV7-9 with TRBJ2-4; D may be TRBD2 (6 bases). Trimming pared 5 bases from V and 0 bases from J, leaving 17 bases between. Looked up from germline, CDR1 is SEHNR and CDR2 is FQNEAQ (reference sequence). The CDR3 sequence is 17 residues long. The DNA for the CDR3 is TGTGCCAGCAGCCCCCCCCGGGAGAGGGTAGCCAAAAACATTCAGTACTTC. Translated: CASSPPRERVAKNIQYF.

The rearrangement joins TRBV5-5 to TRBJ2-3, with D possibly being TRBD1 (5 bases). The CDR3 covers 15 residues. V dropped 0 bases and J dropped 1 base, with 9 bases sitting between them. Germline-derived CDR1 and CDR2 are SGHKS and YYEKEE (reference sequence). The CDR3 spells CASSLVLGRTDTQYF. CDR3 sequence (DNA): TGTGCCAGCAGCTTGGTTTTGGGGCGCACAGATACGCAGTATTTT.